This TCR beta chain was identified during a study of cytomegalovirus exposure and HLA in healthy donors (TCRdb year 2017). With regard to the full study: According to an earlier analysis of 587 of the donors, about 170 million T cells yielded 120 million or so unique TCR beta sequences and about 280 Gb of sequence data. Roughly 300 gigabases of sequencing data and around 85 million unique TCR sequences made up an early release that covered under 750 HLA-typed donors. Of the roughly 400 genotyped donors, about 80% fell in the genetic ancestry cluster associated with self-reported Caucasian donors. The study was designed to test whether signatures of past pathogen exposure could be identified by cataloging public T cell receptors. The T cell repertoires of 666 subjects were profiled by immunosequencing and related to cytomegalovirus serostatus. Besides the first cohort of hundreds of subjects, a separate validation cohort made up of roughly 130 different subjects was used. To predict cytomegalovirus infection status, the study brought together high-throughput TCR immunosequencing, statistical association of individual TCRs with disease status, and machine learning. A later analysis re-examined previously published TCR beta repertoires from more than 600 donors and added high-resolution HLA genotyping to investigate patterns of TCR occurrence. The later analysis used no new phenotypic data to find candidate immune exposures, relying instead on TCR beta sequences and their occurrence across donors. An earlier analysis of a few hundred of the donors applied high-throughput TCR beta sequencing to assess whether each TCR beta V gene segment acted as functional or pseudogenic. Alongside the repertoire data, information on donor age, sex, ethnicity and CMV serostatus was compiled. A later genetic analysis used genome-wide SNP genotypes for about 65% of the 666 donors, treating that subset as a discovery cohort. All discovery cohort repertoires had been generated on a single sequencing platform. Class I and class II HLA loci were covered by the typing at four-digit resolution. Typing coverage differed by locus: A, B, C, DRB1 and DQB1 were typed in roughly 629-630 donors, DQA1 in around 500, DPA1 in some 610, and DPB1 in 472. About five DR-DQ haplotypes were treated as single units for association and clustering because of strong linkage in the cohort. Among around 400 genotyped donors of the cohort, an average of about 240,000 unique TCR beta nucleotide sequences were sequenced per donor, roughly 18% of them non-productive.

Library preparation employed the immunoSEQ multiplex PCR assay. For the multiplex PCR, a mixture combining 60 forward primers for TCR Vbeta segments and 13 reverse primers for TCR Jbeta segments was used. A multiplex PCR assay on genomic DNA amplified the CDR3 region of rearranged TCR beta genes. The amplified TCR beta libraries were sequenced on the Illumina HiSeq System as 87-base-pair reads. In the authors' own workflow: A later analysis tallied 75 million to 95 million unique TCR beta chains across the approximately 670 repertoires, and about 10 million of those chains were shared by two or more donors. Raw reads were error-corrected and collapsed into unique sequences with a nearest-neighbor algorithm that merged closely related sequences to remove PCR and sequencing errors. To assign V, D and J gene segments, CDR3 sequences were aligned to IMGT reference sequences. For a sequence to be retained, at least a six-nucleotide match to both a V gene segment and a J gene segment was required. Rearrangements were classified as productive when the CDR3 lacked stop codons and remained in frame with V and J, and all other rearrangements were classified as non-productive. Following IMGT convention, CDR3 was defined as the stretch from the second conserved V-encoded cysteine to the conserved J-encoded phenylalanine. The earlier analysis of some 580 of the donors excluded any sequence lacking an unambiguous match to a single V gene segment. In an earlier analysis of several hundred of the donors, V segments were called functional above 56.7% productive rearrangements and were called segregating when the between-donor standard deviation exceeded 5%. A statistical classification framework was built for diagnosing cytomegalovirus status from the catalog of TCR beta chain sequences. V and J gene assignment, in a later analysis, came from comparing TCR nucleotide sequences with IMGT/GENE-DB human TR gene sequences. In a later analysis, CDR3 sequences and most-parsimonious VDJ recombination scenarios were assigned using the TCRdist pipeline. In a later analysis, each TCR beta chain was defined by its CDR3 amino acid sequence together with its V-gene family, and reads lacking a unique V-gene family were excluded. To address suspected cross-contamination and a sequencing artifact, a later analysis removed a few hundred highly shared, low-generation-probability nucleotide sequences. In a later analysis, a clonal expansion index was calculated for each public chain from normalized within-repertoire ranks of inferred template counts. Generation probabilities in a later analysis came from a VDJ recombination model fitted to out-of-frame rearrangements, and those results were checked against IGoR. In a later analysis, TCR-TCR, TCR-HLA and TCR-CMV co-occurrence was scored with hypergeometric tests, and a repertoire-size bias correction was applied to TCR pairs. In a later analysis, false discovery rates were estimated by permuting HLA or CMV assignments 20 times. In a later analysis, co-occurring TCRs were grouped with DBSCAN, and TCRdist sequence similarity was added when clustering was performed within HLA-allele-positive subsets. Repertoires with fewer than 30,000 or more than 120,000 public chains, plus five repertoires with anomalous nucleotide sharing, were excluded from co-occurrence clustering. TCRdb mirrors the immuneACCESS table, restricted to in-frame sequences. Some clones are absent from its copies; in checked studies, under half trace to an unresolved V gene, and the reason for the others is unknown. V and J calls and clone size come straight from that table; D and trimming were deduced from the DNA. This sample comprises just under 250,000 clones, over 80% of them detected only once. The ten largest clones capture 5.4% of the sample.

This clone has a single count. Its antigen target is currently unknown. Base quality data are lacking; no much larger clone is found one base away. In total, roughly 670 healthy bone marrow donors made up the cohort. At the time of sampling, every cohort member was nominally healthy, though immune exposures that went unrecorded were likely present. The donor tested CMV seropositive and was one of the 289 seropositive cohort members. A peripheral blood sample was provided by each donor, and peripheral blood mononuclear cells were used for TCR beta sequencing. The Qiagen DNeasy Blood Extraction Kit was used to extract genomic DNA from the blood cell samples. The CDR3 covers 14 residues, taking in both the cysteine and the phenylalanine. Only CDR3 DNA is held: 42 bases, read in frame from base 1. Trimming costs V 0 bases and J 3 bases, and their ends lie 11 bases apart. The germline V gene (reference sequence) supplies CDR1 GTSNPN and CDR2 SVGIG.

Overall study outcomes, separate from this receptor: A further reported finding was that TCR beta sequences accurately predicted the HLA-A and HLA-B alleles for most subjects in the first cohort. According to a later genetic analysis, donors in an Asian-associated ancestry cluster had fewer N-insertions in productive TCRs than the approximately 650-donor mean. Strong co-occurrence of HLA alleles, especially DR and DQ, made assigning TCR associations to individual alleles difficult. The earlier analysis of 587 of the donors excluded some 15 rarely observed V segments, including chromosome 9 orphons, because counts were too low. In vitro tests confirmed that a few of the cytomegalovirus-associated TCR beta chains recognize cytomegalovirus antigens. In this cohort, only TCR beta chains were sequenced, and detectable features were limited by the absence of alpha or paired-chain data. In an earlier analysis of some 540 of the donors, most TCR beta V segments appeared in productive rearrangements about 90% or about 30% of the time, broadly matching IMGT annotations. A cluster of highly shared sequence variants was judged likely to represent a technical artifact of the sequencing pipeline. Linkage disequilibrium might explain the correlated functional status among segregating V segments, but an unknown experimental factor could not be excluded. In a later analysis, HLA-associated TCR beta chains showed more clonal expansion and lower generation probabilities than non-associated chains that were equally common. HLA typing was unavailable for some donors at each locus, so association tests used only the typed subset. Roughly uniform sequencing depth across donors was assumed in presence/absence analyses, although this assumption may not hold. Across donors, most TCR sequences were observed very rarely, whereas some public TCRs were present in many individuals. The classifier was reported to diagnose cytomegalovirus status with high specificity and sensitivity in both the original cohort and the validation cohort. According to a later analysis, most CMV-associated TCR beta chains appeared to be HLA-restricted, and the HLA associations seemed to be driven largely by CMV exposure. Immune exposure information for the cohort was limited to CMV serostatus. In the study, roughly 160 TCR beta chains were listed as associated with cytomegalovirus. The authors suggested that the approach could potentially be generalized to other disease states and immunological phenotypes. A later analysis reported that several top co-occurrence clusters appeared linked to parvovirus B19, influenza, CMV and Epstein-Barr virus. Specific HLA alleles were associated with over 15,000 TCR beta sequences at a false discovery rate of 0.05 in a later analysis. Some IMGT-functional V segments, including TRBV6-2 and TRBV6-3, could not be distinguished by the 87-base-pair reads and were therefore excluded. A later analysis found that TCR association rates varied across HLA loci, with DRB1 alleles showing the most associated TCRs and HLA-C alleles the fewest. A later genetic analysis associated a missense DCLRE1C variant with V-gene and J-gene trimming of TCR beta chains, and an independent cohort replicated the association.

The clonotype comes from a woman between 35 and 50 years old in good health and CMV-seropositive. The chain employs TRBV30 and TRBJ2-5, and possibly TRBD2, on 6 matching bases. Sequencing was carried out using PBMCs. The nucleotides read TGTGCCTGGAGTGTACTAGGAGGGAAAGAGACCCAGTACTTC. The resulting protein is CAWSVLGGKETQYF.